The 2 T cell receptor beta chains below all came from one sample that was sequenced in a study of long-term antiretroviral therapy in people with HIV. Running of the v3.0 immunoSEQ assay took place at survey level. Clones were sequenced by immunoSEQ multiplex PCR, and TCRdb holds only the in-frame ones, with some missing. Altogether approximately 16,000 clones are present, around 80% being singletons, with the ten largest covering 20% to 25%. The specimen was unsorted PBMCs, collected 2.1 years after starting antiretroviral therapy. The receptors here all came from a man aged 40-49 years with HIV.

The rearrangement links TRBV30 to TRBJ2-3, with 7 bases identical to TRBD2. CDR1 GTSNPN and CDR2 SVGIG come from the germline V gene (reference sequence). The CDR3 has 14 residues. Trimming removed 0 bases from V and 6 bases from J; junction bases left unmatched: 6. The CDR3 region is CAWSVGAGLDTQYF. The CDR3 region has the DNA TGTGCCTGGAGTGTCGGAGCGGGGCTTGATACGCAGTATTTT.

The chain joins TRBV6-1 to TRBJ1-4; D possibly corresponds to TRBD1 (6 bases). Trimming stripped 6 bases from V and 7 bases from J, with 15 bases between. Germline loops: CDR1 MNHNS, CDR2 SASEGT. CDR3 length: 14 amino acids. In DNA, the CDR3 is TGTGCCAGCAGGATGACAGGATTGGGTGAAAAACTGTTTTTT. Its protein is CASRMTGLGEKLFF.